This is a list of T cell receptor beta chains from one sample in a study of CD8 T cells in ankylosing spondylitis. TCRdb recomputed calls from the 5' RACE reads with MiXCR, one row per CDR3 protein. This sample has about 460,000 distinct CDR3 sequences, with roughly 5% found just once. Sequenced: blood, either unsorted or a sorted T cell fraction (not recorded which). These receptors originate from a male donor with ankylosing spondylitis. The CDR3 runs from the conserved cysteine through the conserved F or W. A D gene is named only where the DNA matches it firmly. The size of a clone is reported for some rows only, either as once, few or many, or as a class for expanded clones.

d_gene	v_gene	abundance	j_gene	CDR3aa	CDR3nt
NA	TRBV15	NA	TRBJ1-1	CATSRDSGLAFF	TGTGCCACCAGCAGAGATAGTGGGTTGGCTTTCTTT
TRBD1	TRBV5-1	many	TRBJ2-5	CASSQLQGVETQYF	TGCGCCAGCAGCCAGCTACAGGGGGTTGAGACCCAGTACTTC
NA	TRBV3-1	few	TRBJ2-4	CASSQDRWRGIQYF	TGTGCCAGCAGCCAAGATCGATGGCGGGGCATTCAGTACTTC
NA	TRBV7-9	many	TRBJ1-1	CASRVDRLNTEAFF	TGTGCCAGCAGAGTTGACAGACTGAACACTGAAGCTTTCTTT
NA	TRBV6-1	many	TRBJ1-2	CASSPRSTHYGYTF	TGTGCCAGCTCTCCCCGATCAACCCACTATGGCTACACCTTC
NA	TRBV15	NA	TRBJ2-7	CATSRARGNYEQYF	TGTGCCACCAGCAGAGCAAGGGGTAACTACGAGCAGTACTTC
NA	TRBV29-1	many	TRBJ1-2	CSATGRQTNYGYTF	TGCAGCGCCACGGGACGGCAGACTAACTATGGCTACACCTTC
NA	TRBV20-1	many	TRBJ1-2	CSAIPNVIRSYTF	TGCAGTGCTATCCCGAACGTTATAAGGTCCTACACCTTC
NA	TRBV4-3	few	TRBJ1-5	CASSQGGPNQPQHF	TGCGCCAGCAGCCAAGGGGGACCCAATCAGCCCCAGCATTTT
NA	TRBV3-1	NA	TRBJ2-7	CASSQESREQYF	TGTGCCAGCAGCCAAGAGTCTCGCGAGCAGTACTTC
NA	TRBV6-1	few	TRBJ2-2	CASSGGASTGELFF	TGTGCCAGCAGCGGGGGAGCTAGTACCGGGGAGCTGTTTTTT
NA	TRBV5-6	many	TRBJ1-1	CASARLGPRNTEAFF	TGTGCCAGCGCACGCCTGGGACCAAGAAACACTGAAGCTTTCTTT
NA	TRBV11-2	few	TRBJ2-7	CASSQGGSGEPRRQYF	TGTGCCAGCAGCCAGGGGGGTAGCGGGGAGCCCCGCCGGCAGTACTTC
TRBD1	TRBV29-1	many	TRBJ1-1	CSAAGGDRVLTLNTEAFF	TGCAGCGCGGCGGGGGGGGACAGGGTCCTAACCTTGAACACTGAAGCTTTCTTT
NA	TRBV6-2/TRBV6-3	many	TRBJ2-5	CASSPRRGYQETQYF	TGTGCCAGCAGCCCCAGGAGGGGGTACCAAGAGACCCAGTACTTC
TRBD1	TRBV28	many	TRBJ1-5	CASGPTGKNQPQHF	TGTGCCAGCGGCCCGACAGGGAAGAATCAGCCCCAGCATTTT
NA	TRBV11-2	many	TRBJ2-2	CASSLGPGTSGELFF	TGTGCCAGCAGCTTAGGCCCAGGGACCAGCGGGGAGCTGTTTTTT
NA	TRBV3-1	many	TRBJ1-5	CASSQRFNQPQHF	TGTGCCAGCAGCCAGAGGTTCAATCAGCCCCAGCATTTT
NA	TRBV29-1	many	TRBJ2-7	CSVEESEFHEQYF	TGCAGCGTTGAAGAAAGCGAGTTCCACGAGCAGTACTTC
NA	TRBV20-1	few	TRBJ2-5	CSARGGLKRETQYF	TGCAGTGCTAGAGGCGGACTAAAGAGGGAGACCCAGTACTTC
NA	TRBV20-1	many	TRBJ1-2	CSADGANYGYTF	TGCAGTGCCGACGGGGCTAACTATGGCTACACCTTC
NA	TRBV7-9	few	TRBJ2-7	CASSFLSYEQYF	TGTGCCAGCAGCTTTCTCTCCTACGAGCAGTACTTC
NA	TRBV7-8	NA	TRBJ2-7	CASSSPAGKDEQYF	TGTGCCAGCAGCTCCCCCGCAGGGAAGGACGAGCAGTACTTC
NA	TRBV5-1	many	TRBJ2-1	CASSSDVYNEQFF	TGCGCCAGCAGCTCGGACGTCTACAATGAGCAGTTCTTC
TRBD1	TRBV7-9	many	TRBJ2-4	CASSNWTGLDIQYF	TGTGCCAGCAGCAACTGGACAGGTTTGGACATTCAGTACTTC
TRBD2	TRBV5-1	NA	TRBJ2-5	CASLPIAGAETQYF	TGCGCCAGCCTCCCCATAGCGGGAGCAGAGACCCAGTACTTC
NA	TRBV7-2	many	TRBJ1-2	CASSFRGFDGYTF	TGTGCCAGCAGCTTTAGAGGATTTGATGGCTACACCTTC
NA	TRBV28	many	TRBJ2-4	CASSFRDLKNIQYF	TGTGCCAGCAGTTTTCGAGACCTAAAAAACATTCAGTACTTC